The next 25 T cell receptor beta chains were all read from a single sample in a study of cytomegalovirus exposure and HLA in healthy donors. The PCR had 60 Vbeta and 13 Jbeta primers. Clones were sequenced by immunoSEQ multiplex PCR, and TCRdb holds only the in-frame ones, with some missing. The sample includes roughly 150,000 clones, over 75% seen only once; the top ten take about 4.9%. The sequenced material came from PBMCs. Receptors were obtained from a man younger than 40 in good health.

This clone occurred once. CDR3 amino acids: CASTRGNEQFF. CDR3 bases: TGCGCCAGCACGCGGGGCAATGAGCAGTTCTTC. The chain links TRBV4-1 to TRBJ2-1, with a tentative D call TRBD2 (6 bases). This CDR3 spans 11 amino acids. The V end was cut by 7 bases, the J end by 6 bases, with 7 bases between. Per germline, CDR1 MGHRA and CDR2 YSYEKL.

The gene calls are TRBV5-4 and TRBJ1-1; D is unresolved. The CDR3 runs 13 residues. The V end lost 6 bases, the J end lost 4 bases, and 13 bases lay between the germline ends. Germline V gene data show CDR1 as SGHNT and CDR2 as YYREEE (reference sequence). CDR3 nucleotides: TGTGCCAGCAAGCGGGGTCTGGGCACTGAAGCTTTCTTT. Translating gives CASKRGLGTEAFF. The full variable domain, in which reference TRBV5-4 and TRBJ1-1 provide the parts outside the CDR3, is ETGVTQSPTHLIKTRGQQVTLRCSSQSGHNTVSWYQQALGQGPQFIFQYYREEENGRGNFPPRFSGLQFPNYSSELNVNALELDDSALYLCASKRGLGTEAFFGQGTRLTVV.

This chain joins TRBV1 and TRBJ2-1; the table gives TRBD2 as D, unverified against the DNA. TRBV1 is noted as a pseudogene. This CDR3 is 19 amino acids long. CDR3 amino acids: CTSSPFATSGRRSYNEQFF. The CDR3 DNA sequence: TGCACCAGCAGCCCCTTCGCGACTAGCGGGAGAAGGTCCTACAATGAGCAGTTCTTC.

The V and J genes are TRBV6-5 and TRBJ1-4; tentatively, D is TRBD1 (6 bases). Germline V CDR1 and CDR2: MNHEY, SVGAGI. This CDR3 has 14 amino acids. V lost 6 bases to trimming and J lost 6 bases, with 14 bases between them. CDR3 nucleotides: TGTGCCAGCAGCCGGACGAGGGGGTATGAAAAACTGTTTTTT. Encoded protein: CASSRTRGYEKLFF.

The rearrangement joins TRBV19 to TRBJ1-2, with a tentative D call TRBD1 (6 bases). Germline V gene sequence: CDR1 LNHDA, CDR2 SQIVND (reference sequence). The CDR3 consists of 14 residues. Trimming took 6 bases from V and 6 from J, leaving 17 bases between them. The CDR3 nucleotides read TGTGCCAGTAGGAAACAGGGAGAGGGACATGGCTACACCTTC. The encoded protein is CASRKQGEGHGYTF. Using reference TRBV19 and TRBJ1-2 for the parts outside the CDR3, the full variable domain is DGGITQSPKYLFRKEGQNVTLSCEQNLNHDAMYWYRQDPGQGLRLIYYSQIVNDFQKGDIAEGYSVSREKKESFPLTVTSAQKNPTAFYLCASRKQGEGHGYTFGSGTRLTVV.

This chain joins TRBV7-6 and TRBJ2-1, with D hard to call. CDR3 size: 13 residues. Germline V gene data show CDR1 as SGHVS and CDR2 as FNYEAQ. V lost 4 bases and J lost 9, with 13 bases in between. The CDR3 protein is CASSSLIAAEQFF. In DNA, the CDR3 is TGTGCCAGCAGCTCACTCATCGCGGCTGAGCAGTTCTTC.

With respect to this clone: A read error may produce the germline difference seen at one junction end. This chain connects TRBV11-1 to TRBJ2-7; D perhaps matches TRBD2 (6 bases). Per the germline V gene, CDR1 is SGHAT and CDR2 is FQDESV (reference sequence). This CDR3 spans 12 amino acids. This CDR3 is CASSQRGSRGFF. The CDR3 DNA is TGTGCCAGCAGCCAAAGAGGCTCCCGGGGGTTCTTC.

The chain carries TRBV4-3 and TRBJ1-2; 8 positions match TRBD1. Germline V gene sequence: CDR1 LGHNA, CDR2 YSLEER. The CDR3 contains 16 residues. V gave up 1 base and J gave up 6 bases; unmatched junction bases: 10. The CDR3 DNA follows: TGCGCCAGCAGCCAAGGCCGACAGGGGAGAGGCGATGGCTACACCTTC. Encoded protein: CASSQGRQGRGDGYTF.

V gene TRBV11-2 combines with J gene TRBJ2-7, with a possible D match to TRBD1 (5 bases). The V and J ends lost 1 base and 5 bases respectively, with 15 bases between them. There are 15 residues in the CDR3. The germline gives CDR1 SGHAT, CDR2 FQNNGV. The CDR3 is CASSLAPRQGHEQYF. The CDR3 DNA is TGTGCCAGCAGCTTAGCCCCACGCCAGGGCCACGAGCAGTACTTC.

This chain uses TRBV19 with TRBJ2-7; 8 nucleotides align to TRBD1. The germline V gene encodes CDR1 LNHDA and CDR2 SQIVND (reference sequence). This CDR3 comprises 15 residues. V was clipped by 5 bases and J by 0 bases; unmatched bases: 6. The CDR3 is CASSPRQGLSYEQYF. DNA for the CDR3: TGTGCCAGTAGTCCCCGACAGGGGCTCTCCTACGAGCAGTACTTC.

This clone was recorded only once. The chain couples TRBV27 to TRBJ2-5, with D maybe TRBD1 (7 bases). Trimming took off 4 bases at V and 7 bases at J, with 16 bases between the two ends. The CDR3 contains 14 residues. CDR1 and CDR2 from the germline V gene are MNHEY and SMNVEV (reference sequence). The CDR3 DNA is TGTGCCAGCAGTTCCCCGGGTCAGGGGGGGACCCAGTACTTC. It encodes CASSSPGQGGTQYF.

This rearrangement joins TRBV18 to TRBJ1-6, with 10 bases matching TRBD1. The V and J ends lost 3 bases and 10 bases, in that order; junction bases with no gene match: 6. This CDR3 comprises 15 residues. Germline loops: CDR1 KGHSH, CDR2 LQKENI. The CDR3 sequence: CASSPAGQGPSPLHF. The CDR3 DNA follows: TGTGCCAGCTCACCGGCGGGACAGGGGCCATCACCCCTCCACTTT.

CDR3: CASSLAGSGRGEQFF. The CDR3, as DNA: TGTGCCAGCAGCTTAGCCGGGAGTGGTAGAGGTGAGCAGTTCTTC. The chain is built from TRBV7-7 and TRBJ2-1; a weak D match, TRBD2 (6 bases). CDR1 is SSHAT and CDR2 is FNYEAQ in the germline V gene (reference sequence). The CDR3 length is 15 residues. The V end lost 0 bases, the J end lost 9 bases, and 15 bases lay between the germline ends.

V gene TRBV10-3 combines with J gene TRBJ1-3; D remains ambiguous. From germline, CDR1 is ENHRY and CDR2 SYGVKD. The germline V and J ends were trimmed by 6 bases and 0 bases, with 9 bases remaining between them. The CDR3 is made up of 14 amino acids. CDR3 coding DNA: TGTGCCATCAGCGCGGAAAGCTCTGGAAACACCATATATTTT. It encodes CAISAESSGNTIYF.

J is TRBJ1-3 and V is TRBV27, with 7 bases aligning to TRBD1. The CDR3 consists of 17 residues. Unmatched junction bases numbered 15, after V lost 7 bases and J lost 3 bases. The germline CDR1 and CDR2 sequences are MNHEY and SMNVEV (reference sequence). The CDR3 DNA reads TGTGCCAGCACCACCTTCGGGCAGGGGGGTTATGGAAACACCATATATTTT. It codes for CASTTFGQGGYGNTIYF.

This clone has more than one count but fewer than ten. This chain uses TRBV30 with TRBJ1-4; possible D gene TRBD1, 5 bases. The CDR3 runs to 14 residues. CDR1 is GTSNPN, CDR2 SVGIG, per germline (reference sequence). Trimming took off 0 bases at V and 7 bases at J, with 12 bases between the two ends. This CDR3 reads CAWSVGAESEKLFF. CDR3 sequence (DNA): TGTGCCTGGAGTGTTGGGGCGGAAAGTGAAAAACTGTTTTTT.

The chain recombines TRBV7-9 with TRBJ2-7, with TRBD2 identical over 8 bases. This CDR3 is built from 15 residues. Germline V gene data show CDR1 as SEHNR and CDR2 as FQNEAQ (reference sequence). V lost 4 bases, J lost 2 bases, and 7 bases stayed unmatched. CDR3 coding DNA: TGTGCCAGCAGCTGGAGCGGGAGATTTCCCTACGAGCAGTACTTC. This sequence encodes CASSWSGRFPYEQYF.

J is TRBJ2-3 and V is TRBV5-4, with 10 bases matching TRBD2. From germline, CDR1 is SGHNT and CDR2 YYREEE (reference sequence). J lost 9 bases, V lost 1 base, and 5 bases had no gene match. There are 14 residues in the CDR3. The CDR3 sequence: CASSLYTSGITQYF. Written as DNA, the CDR3 is TGTGCCAGCAGCTTGTATACTAGCGGGATAACGCAGTATTTT.

This chain joins TRBV5-4 and TRBJ1-2; D gene ambiguous. Trimming took off 3 bases at V and 4 bases at J, with 13 bases between the two ends. The length of the CDR3 is 14 residues. Germline-derived CDR1 and CDR2 are SGHNT and YYREEE (reference sequence). The CDR3 loop is CASSSAGAGYGYTF. The CDR3 DNA is TGTGCCAGCAGCTCCGCGGGCGCAGGCTATGGCTACACCTTC. The entire variable domain, with the rest obtained from reference TRBV5-4 and TRBJ1-2, is as follows: ETGVTQSPTHLIKTRGQQVTLRCSSQSGHNTVSWYQQALGQGPQFIFQYYREEENGRGNFPPRFSGLQFPNYSSELNVNALELDDSALYLCASSSAGAGYGYTFGSGTRLTVV.

The chain is built from TRBV5-8 and TRBJ1-4, with TRBD1 as a possible D gene (6 bases). V lost 4 bases, J lost 0 bases, and 13 bases lay in between. Germline CDR1 and CDR2: SGHTS and YDEGEE. The CDR3 is 16 amino acids. The CDR3: CASSRQVSATNEKLFF. CDR3 DNA sequence: TGTGCCAGCAGCCGACAGGTTTCTGCAACTAATGAAAAACTGTTTTTT.

The gene calls are TRBV9 and TRBJ2-5; 13 bases match TRBD2. Germline-derived CDR1 and CDR2 are SGDLS and YYNGEE. The CDR3 has 16 amino acids. After removal of 3 bases from V and 7 bases from J, the junction contained 9 bases not matched to a gene. CDR3 protein: CASSARTSGSIVTQYF. The CDR3 DNA is TGTGCCAGCAGCGCCCGGACTAGCGGGAGTATAGTGACCCAGTACTTC.

V gene TRBV9 combines with J gene TRBJ2-1, with TRBD2 matching over 9 bases. The CDR3 extends over 15 amino acids. CDR1 and CDR2 (germline): SGDLS, YYNGEE. V was pared by 7 bases and J by 5 bases, with 10 bases of the junction left unmatched. The chain's CDR3 is CASAGGLSPNNEQFF. The CDR3 bases are TGTGCCAGCGCGGGAGGGCTGTCTCCAAACAATGAGCAGTTCTTC.

V usage is TRBV27 and J usage is TRBJ2-1; 12 bases are a match to TRBD2. The CDR3 spans 15 residues. CDR1 and CDR2 (germline): MNHEY, SMNVEV (reference sequence). Trimming took 3 bases from V and 10 from J; bases not matched to a gene: 7. CDR3 nucleotide sequence: TGTGCCAGCAGTTTCTCGGGACTAGCGGGTTGGGAGCAGTTCTTC. This gives the protein CASSFSGLAGWEQFF.

V is TRBV2 and J is TRBJ1-4, with a weak D call TRBD1 (5 bases). Germline CDR1 reads SNHLY; CDR2 reads FYNNEI. The length of the CDR3 is 14 residues. Trimming cost V 4 bases and J 5 bases, with 11 bases left between them. CDR3: CASSVQARNEKLFF. DNA of the CDR3: TGTGCCAGCAGTGTACAGGCTAGGAATGAAAAACTGTTTTTT. Together with reference TRBV2 and TRBJ1-4, the CDR3 gives the full variable domain: EPEVTQTPSHQVTQMGQEVILRCVPISNHLYFYWYRQILGQKVEFLVSFYNNEISEKSEIFDDQFSVERPDGSNFTLKIRSTKLEDSAMYFCASSVQARNEKLFFGSGTQLSVL.

The chain recombines TRBV25-1 with TRBJ2-1; D is undetermined. Germline V gene data show CDR1 as MGHDK and CDR2 as SYGVNS. Trimming stripped 5 bases from V and 0 bases from J, with 17 bases between. CDR3 length: 17 amino acids. The CDR3 bases are TGTGCCAGCAGTCAAGAAACCGACTTCTCCTCCTACAATGAGCAGTTCTTC. It encodes CASSQETDFSSYNEQFF.